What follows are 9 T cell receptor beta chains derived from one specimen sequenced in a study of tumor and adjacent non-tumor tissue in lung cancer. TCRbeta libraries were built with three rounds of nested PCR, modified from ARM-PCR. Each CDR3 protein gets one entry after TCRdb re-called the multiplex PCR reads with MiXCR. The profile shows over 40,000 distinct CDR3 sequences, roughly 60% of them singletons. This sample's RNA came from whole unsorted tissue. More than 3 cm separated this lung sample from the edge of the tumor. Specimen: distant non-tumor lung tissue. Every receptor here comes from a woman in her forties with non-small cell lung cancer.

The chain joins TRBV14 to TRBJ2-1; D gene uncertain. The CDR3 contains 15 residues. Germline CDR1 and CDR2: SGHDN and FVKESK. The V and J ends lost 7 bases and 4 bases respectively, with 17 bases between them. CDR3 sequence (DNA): TGTGCCAGCATCCATAAGGGATCGTCATACAATGAGCAGTTCTTC. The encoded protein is CASIHKGSSYNEQFF.

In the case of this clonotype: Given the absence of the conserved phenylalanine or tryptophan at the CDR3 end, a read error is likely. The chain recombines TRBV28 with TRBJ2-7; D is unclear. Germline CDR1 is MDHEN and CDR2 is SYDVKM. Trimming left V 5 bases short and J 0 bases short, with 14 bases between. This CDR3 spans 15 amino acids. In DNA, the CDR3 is TGTGCCAGCAGTCCCCCTTCGGGTGCCTCCTACGAGCAGTACTTG. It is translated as CASSPPSGASYEQYL.

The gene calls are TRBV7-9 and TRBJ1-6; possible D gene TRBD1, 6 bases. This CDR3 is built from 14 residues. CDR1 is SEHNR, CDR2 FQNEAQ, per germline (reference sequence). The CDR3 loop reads CTGSSTGYNSPLHF. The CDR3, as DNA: TGTACCGGCAGCTCGACAGGATATAATTCACCCCTCCACTTT.

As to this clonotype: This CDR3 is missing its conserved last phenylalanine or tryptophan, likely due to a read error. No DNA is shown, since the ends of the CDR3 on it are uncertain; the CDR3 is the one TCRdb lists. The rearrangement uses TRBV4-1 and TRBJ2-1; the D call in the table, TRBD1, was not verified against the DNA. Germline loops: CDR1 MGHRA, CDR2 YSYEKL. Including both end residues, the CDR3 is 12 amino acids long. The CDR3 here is CASSQRGHPQFL.

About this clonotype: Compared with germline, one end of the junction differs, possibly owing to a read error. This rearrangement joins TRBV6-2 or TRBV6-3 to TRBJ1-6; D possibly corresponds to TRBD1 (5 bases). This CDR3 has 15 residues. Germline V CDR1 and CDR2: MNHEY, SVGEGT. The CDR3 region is CPSSDLGEVSSPLHF. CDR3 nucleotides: TGTCCCAGCAGTGACCTGGGGGAGGTGAGCTCACCCCTCCACTTT.

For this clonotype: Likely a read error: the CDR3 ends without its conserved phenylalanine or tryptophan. The CDR3, as DNA: TGTGCCAGCAGTAAAGGGCTGGTAGATGATCAGCCCCAGCATTTA. Amino acid sequence: CASSKGLVDDQPQHL. V usage is TRBV6-1 and J usage is TRBJ1-5; no clear D. The CDR3 totals 15 residues. In germline, CDR1 is MNHNS, CDR2 SASEGT. Trimming took 5 bases from V and 5 from J, leaving 16 bases between them.

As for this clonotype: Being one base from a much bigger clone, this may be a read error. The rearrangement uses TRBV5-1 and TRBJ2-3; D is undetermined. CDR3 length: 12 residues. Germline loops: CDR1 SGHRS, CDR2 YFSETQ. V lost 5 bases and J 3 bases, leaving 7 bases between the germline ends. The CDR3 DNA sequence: TGCGCCAGCAGTTTATGGACAGATACGCAGTATTTT. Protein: CASSLWTDTQYF.

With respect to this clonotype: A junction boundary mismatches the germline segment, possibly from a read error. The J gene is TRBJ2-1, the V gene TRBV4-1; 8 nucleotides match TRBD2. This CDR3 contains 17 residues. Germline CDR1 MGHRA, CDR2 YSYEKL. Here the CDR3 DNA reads TGCGCCAGCAGCCAAGGGGGGATTAGCGGGGCGTACAATGAGCGGTTCTTC. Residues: CASSQGGISGAYNERFF.

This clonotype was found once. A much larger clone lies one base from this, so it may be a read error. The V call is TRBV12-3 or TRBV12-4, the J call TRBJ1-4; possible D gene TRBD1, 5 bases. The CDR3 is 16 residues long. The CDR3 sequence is CVSIPSIGGHYEKLFF. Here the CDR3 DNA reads TGTGTCAGCATCCCTTCGATAGGCGGACATTATGAAAAACTGTTTTTT.